This TCR beta chain came from a study of OX40 agonist ivuxolimab in advanced cancers. Turning to the study itself: The diagnoses of dose-escalation patients were hepatocellular carcinoma, melanoma, renal cell or head and neck cancer.

Assay: immunoSEQ multiplex PCR; the TCRdb copy retains only in-frame clones and omits some. The table has approximately 76,000 clones, around nine tenths seen once. This CDR3 region has 14 residues. In germline, CDR1 is SGHRS, CDR2 YFSETQ. V lost 4 bases and J lost 4, with 11 bases in between. Only one count was recorded for this clone. The origin of this receptor is an adult with an advanced solid tumor such as melanoma, head and neck, liver or kidney cancer. The chain joins TRBV5-1 to TRBJ1-4, with D possibly being TRBD1 (6 bases). This sample comprised CD4+ or CD8+ T cells sorted from blood, obtained in a trial of the OX40 agonist ivuxolimab. This chain's CDR3 is CASSAGAVNEKLFF. CDR3 bases: TGCGCCAGCAGCGCAGGGGCGGTTAATGAAAAACTGTTTTTT.